The rows below give T cell receptor beta chains drawn from one sample of a study of T cell repertoires in cytomegalovirus infection. MiXCR, applied by TCRdb to the reads, yields one record per CDR3 protein. Found here are about 530,000 distinct CDR3 sequences, more than 25% of them singletons; the top ten hold under 15%. The sample taken for sequencing was PBMCs. Receptor source: a human donor in good health (CMV status not recorded). Some clones in this sample may be carry-over from other donors' samples. CDR3s include the opening cysteine and the closing phenylalanine or tryptophan. D genes are given only for firm matches. Some rows have no size entry. The others give once, few or many, or a class for an expanded clone.

d_call j_call v_call cdr3_length clone_size cdr3_aa cdr3_nt
- TRBJ2-3 TRBV7-9 15 many CASSPRRVSTDTQYF TGTGCCAGCAGCCCCCGACGGGTGAGCACAGATACGCAGTATTTT
TRBD1 TRBJ1-4 TRBV10-3 15 few CAISESTGGGEKLFF TGTGCCATCAGTGAGTCCACAGGGGGAGGTGAAAAACTGTTTTTT
TRBD1 TRBJ1-5 TRBV19 15 few CASGIQGLDAEPQHF TGTGCCAGTGGTATACAGGGGTTGGACGCGGAGCCCCAGCATTTT
- TRBJ2-7 TRBV5-1 14 few CASSPETGINEQYF TGCGCCAGCAGCCCGGAGACAGGAATCAACGAGCAGTACTTC
- TRBJ2-2 TRBV7-2 16 many CASSLVGLPNTGELFF TGTGCCAGCAGCTTAGTAGGCCTTCCGAACACCGGGGAGCTGTTTTTT
TRBD2 TRBJ2-2 TRBV9 17 once CASSVAGTSGVAGELFF TGTGCCAGCAGCGTAGCCGGGACTAGCGGGGTCGCCGGGGAGCTGTTTTTT
TRBD2 TRBJ2-3 TRBV28 16 few CASSLSLAGGAYKQYF TGTGCCAGCAGTTTATCGCTAGCGGGAGGGGCCTATAAGCAGTATTTT
TRBD2 TRBJ2-7 TRBV4-3 14 few CASSRGAGNYEQYF TGCGCCAGCAGCCGCGGAGCGGGAAACTACGAGCAGTACTTC
TRBD1 TRBJ2-3 TRBV12-3/TRBV12-4 15 few CASRRQGFEADTQYF TGTGCCAGCAGACGACAGGGGTTTGAGGCAGATACGCAGTATTTT
- TRBJ2-3 TRBV6-1 15 few CASRVRTTSTDTQYF TGTGCCAGCAGAGTTAGGACAACGAGCACAGATACGCAGTATTTT
- TRBJ2-7 TRBV12-3/TRBV12-4 13 few CASSLRQTSEQYF TGTGCCAGCAGTTTACGGCAGACCTCGGAGCAGTACTTC
TRBD2 TRBJ2-1 TRBV6-2/TRBV6-3 13 - CASGAGTTKPQFF TGTGCCAGCGGGGCCGGGACTACAAAACCGCAGTTCTTC
- TRBJ2-3 TRBV29-1 15 - CSVDGTGTYTDTQYF TGCAGCGTTGACGGAACTGGGACCTACACAGATACGCAGTATTTT
TRBD1 TRBJ1-6 TRBV7-9 15 many CASSLGQGDNSPLHF TGTGCCAGCAGCTTGGGACAGGGAGATAATTCACCCCTCCACTTT
- TRBJ2-2 TRBV20-1 12 - CSARTGTGELFF TGCAGTGCGAGGACCGGGACCGGGGAGCTGTTTTTT
TRBD1 TRBJ1-5 TRBV6-5 18 few CASSYGGTGPIGNQPQHF TGTGCCAGCAGTTATGGGGGGACAGGGCCGATTGGCAATCAGCCCCAGCATTTT
- TRBJ2-5 TRBV4-3 14 - CASSQRGDQETQYF TGCGCCAGCAGCCAACGCGGGGACCAAGAGACCCAGTACTTC
TRBD2 TRBJ2-7 TRBV30 13 once CAWALAGPYEQYF TGTGCCTGGGCCCTAGCGGGCCCCTACGAGCAGTACTTC
TRBD2 TRBJ2-5 TRBV9 16 - CASSAPGLAGQETQYF TGTGCCAGCAGCGCGCCGGGACTAGCGGGCCAAGAGACCCAGTACTTC
- TRBJ2-5 TRBV20-1 14 once CSASGGRLQETQYF TGCAGTGCTAGTGGGGGACGGCTACAAGAGACCCAGTACTTC
- TRBJ1-2 TRBV7-6 14 once CASSLESTFYGYTF TGTGCCAGCAGCTTAGAGTCTACATTTTATGGCTACACCTTC
TRBD1 TRBJ2-3 TRBV28 16 - CASSFSQGVGTDTQYF TGTGCCAGCAGTTTTTCCCAGGGGGTAGGGACAGATACGCAGTATTTT
- TRBJ2-2 TRBV7-3 16 - CASSLRRGPNTGELFF TGTGCCAGCAGCTTACGCAGGGGCCCGAACACCGGGGAGCTGTTTTTT
- TRBJ2-6 TRBV5-1 17 few CASSLLPLSSGANVLTF TGCGCCAGCAGCTTGTTGCCCTTATCCTCTGGGGCCAACGTCCTGACTTTC
- TRBJ1-5 TRBV12-3/TRBV12-4 16 few CASSLEGGRGGQPQHF TGTGCCAGCAGTTTAGAGGGGGGGCGCGGAGGACAGCCCCAGCATTTT
TRBD1 TRBJ2-5 TRBV5-5 13 - CASSVGTGETQYF TGTGCCAGCAGCGTCGGGACAGGGGAGACCCAGTACTTC
- TRBJ1-1 TRBV12-3/TRBV12-4 14 - CASSLVLTNTEAFF TGTGCCAGCAGTTTAGTTTTGACAAACACTGAAGCTTTCTTT
- TRBJ1-2 TRBV20-1 16 many CSASRDINNPNYGYTF TGCAGTGCTAGCCGGGACATTAACAACCCTAACTATGGCTACACCTTC
- TRBJ2-3 TRBV6-2/TRBV6-3 13 - CASKKAQTDTQYF TGTGCCAGCAAAAAAGCCCAGACAGATACGCAGTATTTT
TRBD1 TRBJ2-5 TRBV5-8 15 - CASSFGQEYLETQYF TGTGCCAGCAGCTTTGGACAGGAGTATTTAGAGACCCAGTACTTC
- TRBJ2-2 TRBV28 14 few CAGLDRANTGELFF TGTGCCGGACTGGACCGGGCGAACACCGGGGAGCTGTTTTTT
TRBD1 TRBJ2-7 TRBV6-2/TRBV6-3 13 - CAAEGQGDYEQYF TGTGCCGCCGAGGGACAGGGGGACTACGAGCAGTACTTC
- TRBJ2-7 TRBV4-3 15 few CASSQVGQGMGEQYF TGCGCCAGCAGCCAAGTAGGGCAGGGAATGGGCGAGCAGTACTTC
- TRBJ2-5 TRBV30 12 few CAWSVLLGPQYF TGTGCCTGGAGTGTACTGCTAGGGCCGCAGTACTTC
- TRBJ2-2 TRBV6-5 15 - CASSYAELNTGELFF TGTGCCAGCAGTTATGCGGAACTGAACACCGGGGAGCTGTTTTTT
- TRBJ2-2 TRBV29-1 13 - CSVVRGHTGELFF TGCAGCGTCGTTCGGGGACACACCGGGGAGCTGTTTTTT
- TRBJ2-5 TRBV12-3/TRBV12-4 14 few CASSLGSIGETQYF TGTGCCAGCAGTTTAGGGAGTATCGGAGAGACCCAGTACTTC
TRBD1 TRBJ1-5 TRBV12-3/TRBV12-4 14 - CASSLGQGWGTQHF TGTGCCAGCAGTTTAGGACAGGGCTGGGGGACCCAGCATTTT
TRBD2 TRBJ2-3 TRBV29-1 15 - CSVEKGTRFTDTQYF TGCAGCGTTGAAAAAGGGACTAGATTCACAGATACGCAGTATTTT
TRBD2 TRBJ2-3 TRBV6-6 16 few CASSYGGTSGSDTQYF TGTGCCAGCAGTTACGGGGGGACTAGCGGGAGTGATACGCAGTATTTT
- TRBJ2-7 TRBV28 14 few CATYGQPDPYEQYF TGTGCCACTTATGGACAGCCGGATCCCTACGAGCAGTACTTC
TRBD2 TRBJ2-2 TRBV7-2 17 many CASSPGLASMGTGELFF TGTGCCAGCAGCCCGGGACTAGCTTCGATGGGCACCGGGGAGCTGTTTTTT
- TRBJ1-1 TRBV19 13 few CASSPSRGVEAFF TGTGCCAGTAGTCCGTCCAGGGGTGTTGAAGCTTTCTTT
TRBD2 TRBJ2-5 TRBV7-9 15 few CASSRRTSGRETQYF TGTGCCAGCAGCAGGAGGACTAGCGGGCGAGAGACCCAGTACTTC
- TRBJ2-1 TRBV20-1 12 few CSIRRNNNEQFF TGCAGTATCCGCCGAAACAACAATGAGCAGTTCTTC
- TRBJ2-5 TRBV4-1 14 - CASSGRGREETQYF TGCGCCAGCAGCGGGCGGGGGCGGGAAGAGACCCAGTACTTC
- TRBJ1-1 TRBV18 15 - CASSPRHARNTEAFF TGTGCCAGCTCACCACGACACGCACGGAACACTGAAGCTTTCTTT
TRBD2 TRBJ2-2 TRBV11-2 17 many CASSLERGTSGTGELFF TGTGCCAGCAGCTTAGAACGGGGAACTAGCGGAACCGGGGAGCTGTTTTTT
TRBD1 TRBJ1-5 TRBV19 15 few CASSIDRGFNQPQHF TGTGCCAGTAGTATAGACAGGGGGTTCAATCAGCCCCAGCATTTT
TRBD1 TRBJ1-1 TRBV20-1 16 few CSAQTLYRGRETEAFF TGCAGTGCTCAGACTCTCTACAGGGGGCGGGAGACTGAAGCTTTCTTT
- TRBJ2-2 TRBV28 12 - CASSFLGGELFF TGTGCCAGCAGTTTCTTAGGCGGGGAGCTGTTTTTT
- TRBJ2-3 TRBV2 13 - CASSEVAPDTQYF TGTGCCAGCAGTGAGGTGGCCCCAGATACGCAGTATTTT
TRBD1 TRBJ2-4 TRBV24-1 16 - CATSAHDRDRKNIQYF TGTGCCACCAGTGCCCACGACAGGGACCGTAAAAACATTCAGTACTTC
- TRBJ2-2 TRBV24-1 17 - CATSDLGGGAGTGELFF TGTGCCACCAGTGATTTGGGTGGGGGCGCCGGCACCGGGGAGCTGTTTTTT
TRBD2 TRBJ2-1 TRBV7-2 12 few CASSSSGSRKFF TGTGCCAGCAGCTCCAGCGGGAGTCGGAAGTTCTTC